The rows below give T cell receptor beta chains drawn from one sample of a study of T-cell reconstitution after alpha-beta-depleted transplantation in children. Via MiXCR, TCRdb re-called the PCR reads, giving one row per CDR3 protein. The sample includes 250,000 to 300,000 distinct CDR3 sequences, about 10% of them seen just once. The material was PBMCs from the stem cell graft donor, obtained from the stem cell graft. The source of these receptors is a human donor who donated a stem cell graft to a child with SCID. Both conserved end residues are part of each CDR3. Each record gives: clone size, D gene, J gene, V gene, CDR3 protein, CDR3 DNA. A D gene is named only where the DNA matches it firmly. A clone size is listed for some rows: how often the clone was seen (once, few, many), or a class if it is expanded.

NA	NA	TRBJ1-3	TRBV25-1	CASSPGLSSWSGNTIYF	TGTGCCAGCAGTCCGGGACTCTCGTCGTGGTCTGGAAACACCATATATTTT
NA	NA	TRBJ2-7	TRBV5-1	CASSLTPGIYEQYF	TGCGCCAGCAGCTTGACTCCAGGGATCTACGAGCAGTACTTC
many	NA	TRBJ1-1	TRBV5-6	CASSPDSNTEAFF	TGTGCCAGCAGCCCGGATTCGAACACTGAAGCTTTCTTT
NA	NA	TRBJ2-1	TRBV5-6	CASPGGHNEQFF	TGTGCCAGCCCCGGGGGCCACAATGAGCAGTTCTTC
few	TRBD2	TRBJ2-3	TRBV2	CASTGASGGYTDTQYF	TGTGCCAGCACGGGGGCTAGCGGGGGGTACACAGATACGCAGTATTTT
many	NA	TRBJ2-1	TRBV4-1	CASSQDRAVYNEQFF	TGCGCCAGCAGCCAAGATCGGGCAGTCTACAATGAGCAGTTCTTC
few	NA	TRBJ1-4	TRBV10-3	CAISESGPGEKLFF	TGTGCCATCAGTGAGTCGGGGCCCGGTGAAAAACTGTTTTTT
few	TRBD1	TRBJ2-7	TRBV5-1	CASSLVQGQGSYEQYF	TGCGCCAGCAGCTTGGTTCAGGGACAGGGATCCTACGAGCAGTACTTC
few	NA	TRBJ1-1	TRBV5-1	CASSLVGDTRIEAFF	TGCGCCAGCAGCTTGGTGGGAGACACAAGGATTGAAGCTTTCTTT
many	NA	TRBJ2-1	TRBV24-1	CATSDINNEQFF	TGTGCCACCAGTGATATAAACAATGAGCAGTTCTTC
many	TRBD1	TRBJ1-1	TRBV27	CASSLRPGQTTEAFF	TGTGCCAGCAGTTTACGACCGGGACAGACCACTGAAGCTTTCTTT
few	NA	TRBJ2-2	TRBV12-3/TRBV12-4	CASIAGVAGELFF	TGTGCCAGCATTGCAGGGGTGGCCGGGGAGCTGTTTTTT
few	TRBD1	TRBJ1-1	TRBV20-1	CSANLQGTNTEAFF	TGCAGTGCCAACTTACAGGGGACGAACACTGAAGCTTTCTTT
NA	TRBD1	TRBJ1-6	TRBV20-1	CSARDQTGSTSPLHF	TGCAGTGCTAGAGACCAGACAGGGTCAACGTCACCCCTCCACTTT
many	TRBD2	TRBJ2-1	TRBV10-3	CAITGGPGNEQFF	TGTGCCATCACGGGGGGGCCGGGAAATGAGCAGTTCTTC
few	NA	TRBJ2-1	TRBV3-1	CASSPRASLDEQFF	TGTGCCAGCAGCCCCCGAGCTAGCCTCGATGAGCAGTTCTTC
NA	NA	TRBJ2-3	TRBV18	CASSTGITDTQYF	TGTGCCAGCTCAACCGGGATAACAGATACGCAGTATTTT
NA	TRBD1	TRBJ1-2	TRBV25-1	CASERTGVYGYTF	TGTGCCAGTGAGAGAACAGGGGTCTATGGCTACACCTTC
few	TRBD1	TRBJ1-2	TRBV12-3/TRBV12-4	CASSSGQGVGGYTF	TGTGCCAGCAGTTCGGGACAGGGGGTAGGAGGCTACACCTTC
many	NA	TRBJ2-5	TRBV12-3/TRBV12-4	CASSLGGYQETQYF	TGTGCCAGCAGTTTAGGTGGTTACCAAGAGACCCAGTACTTC
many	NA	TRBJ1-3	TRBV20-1	CSARDGRQLGNTIYF	TGCAGTGCTAGAGATGGGAGGCAGCTTGGAAACACCATATATTTT
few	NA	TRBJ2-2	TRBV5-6	CASSAAEDFHQNTGELFF	TGTGCCAGCAGCGCCGCGGAGGACTTCCACCAGAACACCGGGGAGCTGTTTTTT
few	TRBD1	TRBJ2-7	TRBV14	CASSPIGGLDYEQYF	TGTGCCAGCAGCCCAATAGGGGGCCTGGACTACGAGCAGTACTTC
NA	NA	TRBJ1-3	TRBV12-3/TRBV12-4	CASSSGGLSGNTIYF	TGTGCCAGCAGTTCCGGCGGCCTCTCTGGAAACACCATATATTTT
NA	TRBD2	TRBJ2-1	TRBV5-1	CASSFVLAGEGEQFF	TGCGCCAGCAGCTTCGTACTAGCGGGGGAGGGTGAGCAGTTCTTC
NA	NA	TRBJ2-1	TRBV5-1	CASSWSQGKYNEQFF	TGCGCCAGCAGCTGGAGTCAGGGAAAATACAATGAGCAGTTCTTC
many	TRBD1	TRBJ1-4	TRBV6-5	CASSYSRTGPNEKLFF	TGTGCCAGCAGTTACTCGAGGACAGGCCCTAATGAAAAACTGTTTTTT
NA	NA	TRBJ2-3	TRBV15	CATSRETATDTQYF	TGTGCCACCAGCAGAGAGACAGCCACAGATACGCAGTATTTT
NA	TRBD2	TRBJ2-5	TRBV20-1	CSARDRLAGAQETQYF	TGCAGTGCTAGAGATCGCCTAGCGGGGGCACAAGAGACCCAGTACTTC
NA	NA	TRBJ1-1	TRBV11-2	CASSLDGPVNTEAFF	TGTGCCAGCAGCTTAGACGGGCCCGTGAACACTGAAGCTTTCTTT
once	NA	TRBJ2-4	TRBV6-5	CASSYSRFGTLQYF	TGTGCCAGCAGTTACTCTCGGTTTGGGACCCTTCAGTACTTC
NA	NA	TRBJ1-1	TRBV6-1	CASRAGERGPNTEAFF	TGTGCCAGCAGAGCCGGGGAAAGGGGCCCGAACACTGAAGCTTTCTTT
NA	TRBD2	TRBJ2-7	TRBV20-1	CSATGLAGAPPYEQYF	TGCAGTGCTACGGGACTAGCGGGAGCCCCGCCGTACGAGCAGTACTTC
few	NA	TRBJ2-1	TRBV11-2	CASSLSGTPKQFF	TGTGCCAGCAGCTTAAGTGGGACACCAAAGCAGTTCTTC
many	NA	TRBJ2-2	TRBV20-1	CSARQGTGELFF	TGCAGTGCTCGTCAGGGGACCGGGGAGCTGTTTTTT
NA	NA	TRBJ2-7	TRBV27	CASSLSSGNYEQYF	TGTGCCAGCAGTTTATCTAGCGGTAACTACGAGCAGTACTTC
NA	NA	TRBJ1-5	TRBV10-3	CAISAGLNQPQHF	TGTGCCATCAGTGCGGGACTCAATCAGCCCCAGCATTTT
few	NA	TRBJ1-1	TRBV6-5	CASINGGETEAFF	TGTGCCAGCATCAATGGGGGGGAAACTGAAGCTTTCTTT
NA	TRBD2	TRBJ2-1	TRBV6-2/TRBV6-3	CASSYHLLAGGYNEQFF	TGTGCCAGCAGTTACCATTTGTTAGCGGGGGGTTACAATGAGCAGTTCTTC
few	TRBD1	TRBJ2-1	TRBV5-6	CASSLEWTGGNEQFF	TGTGCCAGCAGCTTGGAATGGACAGGGGGCAATGAGCAGTTCTTC
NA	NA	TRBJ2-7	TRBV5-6	CASSFTQSSYEQYF	TGTGCCAGCAGCTTCACGCAGAGCTCCTACGAGCAGTACTTC
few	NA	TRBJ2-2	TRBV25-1	CASSEVRGQSTGELFF	TGTGCCAGCAGTGAAGTCAGAGGGCAGAGCACCGGGGAGCTGTTTTTT
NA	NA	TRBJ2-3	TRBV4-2	CASSPNNGGTDTQYF	TGTGCCAGCAGCCCGAACAACGGGGGCACAGATACGCAGTATTTT
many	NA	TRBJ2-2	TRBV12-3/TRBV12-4	CASSLSAGGVGELFF	TGTGCCAGCAGTTTGTCAGCGGGTGGGGTCGGGGAGCTGTTTTTT
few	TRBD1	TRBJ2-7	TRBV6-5	CASSTPGRDRGYEQYF	TGTGCCAGCAGTACACCGGGCCGGGACAGGGGGTACGAGCAGTACTTC
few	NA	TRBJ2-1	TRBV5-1	CASSFGQTTLGQFF	TGCGCCAGCAGCTTCGGGCAGACAACCCTAGGGCAGTTCTTC
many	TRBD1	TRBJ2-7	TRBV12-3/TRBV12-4	CASSTGQGEYF	TGTGCCAGCAGTACGGGACAGGGAGAGTACTTC
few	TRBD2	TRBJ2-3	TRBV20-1	CSAFLAGGYGTDTQYF	TGCAGTGCCTTTCTAGCGGGGGGGTACGGCACAGATACGCAGTATTTT
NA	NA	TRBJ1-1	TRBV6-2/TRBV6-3	CASSYVAGGLTEAFF	TGTGCCAGCAGTTACGTCGCGGGGGGGTTGACTGAAGCTTTCTTT
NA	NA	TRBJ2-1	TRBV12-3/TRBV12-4	CASRYGTARGLEQFF	TGTGCCAGCAGATACGGGACGGCCAGGGGATTGGAGCAGTTCTTC
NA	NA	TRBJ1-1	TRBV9	CASSVVGGEAFF	TGTGCCAGCAGCGTAGTGGGGGGCGAAGCTTTCTTT
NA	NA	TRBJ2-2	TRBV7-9	CASSMDSSNTGELFF	TGTGCCAGCAGCATGGACAGTTCGAACACCGGGGAGCTGTTTTTT